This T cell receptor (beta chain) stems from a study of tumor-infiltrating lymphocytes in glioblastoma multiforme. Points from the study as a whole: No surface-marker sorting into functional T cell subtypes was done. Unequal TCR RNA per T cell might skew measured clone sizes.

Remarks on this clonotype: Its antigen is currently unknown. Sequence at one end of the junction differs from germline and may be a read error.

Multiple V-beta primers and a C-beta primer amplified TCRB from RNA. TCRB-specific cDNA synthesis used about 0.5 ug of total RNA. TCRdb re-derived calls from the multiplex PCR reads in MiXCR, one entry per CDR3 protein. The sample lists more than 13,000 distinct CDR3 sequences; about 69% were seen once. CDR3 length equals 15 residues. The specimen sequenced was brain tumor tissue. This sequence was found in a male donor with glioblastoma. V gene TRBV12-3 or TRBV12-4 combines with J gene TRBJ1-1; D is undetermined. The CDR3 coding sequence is TGTACCAGCAGTTTAGGTGGGTTTTTAGGTACTGAGGCTTTCTTT. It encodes CTSSLGGFLGTEAFF.